The rows below give T cell receptor beta chains drawn from one sample of a study of shared clonotypes between healthy human individuals. Libraries were prepared by immunoSEQ multiplex PCR; TCRdb keeps only in-frame clonotypes and omits some of them. The sample consists of about 480,000 clones, 60% to 80% of them appearing once. What was sequenced was PBMCs. These receptors were taken from a woman in her forties in good health. Some clones in this sample may be carry-over from other donors' samples. CDR3s leave out the opening cysteine and the closing phenylalanine or tryptophan. D genes are given only for firm matches. The size of a clone is reported for some rows only, either as once, few or many, or as a class for expanded clones.

D gene: TRBD2
J gene: TRBJ2-1
clone size: once
V gene: TRBV28
CDR3 protein: ASSPSTSGRYNEQF

D gene: TRBD2
J gene: TRBJ2-1
clone size: NA
V gene: TRBV6-1
CDR3 protein: ASTRGTSGNNEQF

D gene: TRBD1
J gene: TRBJ1-1
clone size: NA
V gene: TRBV5-4
CDR3 protein: ASNNRGSDTEAF

D gene: NA
J gene: TRBJ1-2
clone size: once
V gene: TRBV28
CDR3 protein: ASSPPGWSYGYT

D gene: TRBD1
J gene: TRBJ1-4
clone size: NA
V gene: TRBV4-1
CDR3 protein: ASSHDRATNEKLF

D gene: TRBD1
J gene: TRBJ1-2
clone size: NA
V gene: TRBV5-4
CDR3 protein: ASSRRETGDGYT

D gene: TRBD2
J gene: TRBJ2-5
clone size: NA
V gene: TRBV7-2
CDR3 protein: ASSLGVTSGRQETQY

D gene: NA
J gene: TRBJ1-5
clone size: NA
V gene: TRBV28
CDR3 protein: ASNTETYNQPQH

D gene: NA
J gene: TRBJ2-1
clone size: NA
V gene: TRBV4-1
CDR3 protein: ASSRPGRYNEQF

D gene: TRBD2
J gene: TRBJ2-7
clone size: few
V gene: TRBV5-1
CDR3 protein: ASSLGQTSGAYEQY

D gene: NA
J gene: TRBJ1-1
clone size: NA
V gene: TRBV2
CDR3 protein: ASRGDLNTEAF

D gene: TRBD1
J gene: TRBJ1-1
clone size: NA
V gene: TRBV28
CDR3 protein: ASSGLGDRGPHEAF

D gene: NA
J gene: TRBJ1-5
clone size: NA
V gene: TRBV6-1
CDR3 protein: ASSEDGGSNQPQH

D gene: TRBD1
J gene: TRBJ2-7
clone size: NA
V gene: TRBV19
CDR3 protein: ASTRDRQAYEQY

D gene: NA
J gene: TRBJ1-1
clone size: few
V gene: TRBV15
CDR3 protein: ATSRDMGTEAF

D gene: NA
J gene: TRBJ2-2
clone size: NA
V gene: TRBV7-8
CDR3 protein: ASSLVYGGLNTGELF

D gene: NA
J gene: TRBJ1-6
clone size: NA
V gene: TRBV4-2
CDR3 protein: ASSQPLLGSAPLH

D gene: NA
J gene: TRBJ2-1
clone size: NA
V gene: TRBV30
CDR3 protein: AWSPWRDNNEQF

D gene: TRBD2
J gene: TRBJ2-1
clone size: NA
V gene: TRBV28
CDR3 protein: ASSLVLAEYNEQF

D gene: TRBD1
J gene: TRBJ1-1
clone size: once
V gene: TRBV5-5
CDR3 protein: ASSPEQGRGAEAF

D gene: NA
J gene: TRBJ2-1
clone size: NA
V gene: TRBV10-3
CDR3 protein: AISEGSGGYNEQF

D gene: NA
J gene: TRBJ1-2
clone size: NA
V gene: TRBV18
CDR3 protein: ASSPPYGGDGYT

D gene: NA
J gene: TRBJ2-5
clone size: NA
V gene: TRBV28
CDR3 protein: ASSFSGPQETQY

D gene: NA
J gene: TRBJ2-7
clone size: NA
V gene: TRBV7-2
CDR3 protein: ASSSEPGAYEQY

D gene: NA
J gene: TRBJ2-3
clone size: NA
V gene: TRBV5-1
CDR3 protein: ASSTADTQY

D gene: TRBD2
J gene: TRBJ2-7
clone size: NA
V gene: TRBV5-6
CDR3 protein: ASSLGGQGGVEQY

D gene: NA
J gene: TRBJ2-7
clone size: NA
V gene: TRBV28
CDR3 protein: ASRPGTHATEQY

D gene: TRBD1
J gene: TRBJ1-5
clone size: once
V gene: TRBV7-6
CDR3 protein: ASSLAQGVGQPQH

D gene: TRBD2
J gene: TRBJ2-1
clone size: NA
V gene: TRBV28
CDR3 protein: ASSLAGTSFIYEQF

D gene: TRBD2
J gene: TRBJ2-7
clone size: NA
V gene: TRBV9
CDR3 protein: ASSVTSGSYEQY

D gene: NA
J gene: TRBJ2-1
clone size: many
V gene: TRBV5-6
CDR3 protein: ASSPSGTYNEQF

D gene: NA
J gene: TRBJ2-2
clone size: NA
V gene: TRBV5-6
CDR3 protein: ASSLGPPGDESTGELF

D gene: NA
J gene: TRBJ1-4
clone size: NA
V gene: TRBV7-9
CDR3 protein: ASSLSGGVNEKLF

D gene: TRBD2
J gene: TRBJ2-1
clone size: few
V gene: TRBV10-3
CDR3 protein: AISEPRGLAGRVDEQF

D gene: NA
J gene: TRBJ2-1
clone size: NA
V gene: TRBV27
CDR3 protein: ASSFGAGSRDEQF

D gene: NA
J gene: TRBJ2-1
clone size: NA
V gene: TRBV10-2
CDR3 protein: ASTGGPYNEQF

D gene: NA
J gene: TRBJ2-7
clone size: NA
V gene: TRBV28
CDR3 protein: ASSSPGHSYEQY

D gene: TRBD1
J gene: TRBJ2-1
clone size: once
V gene: TRBV27
CDR3 protein: ANTLPGDRPSQQF

D gene: TRBD1
J gene: TRBJ1-2
clone size: NA
V gene: TRBV28
CDR3 protein: ASSLPPGQGLGYT

D gene: NA
J gene: TRBJ2-7
clone size: few
V gene: TRBV28
CDR3 protein: ASSTSTRPYEQY

D gene: NA
J gene: TRBJ1-5
clone size: NA
V gene: TRBV7-2
CDR3 protein: ASSLGQGSNQPQH

D gene: TRBD1
J gene: TRBJ2-3
clone size: NA
V gene: TRBV19
CDR3 protein: ASSMGQGADTQY

D gene: NA
J gene: TRBJ2-1
clone size: few
V gene: TRBV15
CDR3 protein: ATSRFSEQF

D gene: NA
J gene: TRBJ2-3
clone size: NA
V gene: TRBV30
CDR3 protein: AWRGQRFTDTQY

D gene: NA
J gene: TRBJ2-1
clone size: few
V gene: TRBV27
CDR3 protein: ASSRRVQLSYNEQF

D gene: NA
J gene: TRBJ2-5
clone size: NA
V gene: TRBV14
CDR3 protein: ASSQGRTRQETQY

D gene: NA
J gene: TRBJ2-4
clone size: few
V gene: TRBV2
CDR3 protein: ASSWDTNIQY

D gene: TRBD1
J gene: TRBJ2-5
clone size: NA
V gene: TRBV7-2
CDR3 protein: ASSPPGTGRETQY

D gene: NA
J gene: TRBJ1-6
clone size: NA
V gene: TRBV30
CDR3 protein: AATISYNSPLH

D gene: TRBD2
J gene: TRBJ2-5
clone size: NA
V gene: TRBV29-1
CDR3 protein: SVGAGGEGETQY

D gene: NA
J gene: TRBJ2-5
clone size: NA
V gene: TRBV18
CDR3 protein: ASSPRGPGGETQY

D gene: TRBD1
J gene: TRBJ2-1
clone size: NA
V gene: TRBV7-6
CDR3 protein: ASSLRNRGGQF

D gene: NA
J gene: TRBJ2-2
clone size: NA
V gene: TRBV6-5
CDR3 protein: ATSPRRQNTGELF

D gene: NA
J gene: TRBJ1-2
clone size: NA
V gene: TRBV2
CDR3 protein: ASSGLDGNYGYT

D gene: TRBD2
J gene: TRBJ2-7
clone size: few
V gene: TRBV5-1
CDR3 protein: ASSWGLANYEQY

D gene: NA
J gene: TRBJ1-2
clone size: NA
V gene: TRBV19
CDR3 protein: ASSMGQDYGYT

D gene: NA
J gene: TRBJ2-7
clone size: NA
V gene: TRBV6-5
CDR3 protein: ASSLRGEQY